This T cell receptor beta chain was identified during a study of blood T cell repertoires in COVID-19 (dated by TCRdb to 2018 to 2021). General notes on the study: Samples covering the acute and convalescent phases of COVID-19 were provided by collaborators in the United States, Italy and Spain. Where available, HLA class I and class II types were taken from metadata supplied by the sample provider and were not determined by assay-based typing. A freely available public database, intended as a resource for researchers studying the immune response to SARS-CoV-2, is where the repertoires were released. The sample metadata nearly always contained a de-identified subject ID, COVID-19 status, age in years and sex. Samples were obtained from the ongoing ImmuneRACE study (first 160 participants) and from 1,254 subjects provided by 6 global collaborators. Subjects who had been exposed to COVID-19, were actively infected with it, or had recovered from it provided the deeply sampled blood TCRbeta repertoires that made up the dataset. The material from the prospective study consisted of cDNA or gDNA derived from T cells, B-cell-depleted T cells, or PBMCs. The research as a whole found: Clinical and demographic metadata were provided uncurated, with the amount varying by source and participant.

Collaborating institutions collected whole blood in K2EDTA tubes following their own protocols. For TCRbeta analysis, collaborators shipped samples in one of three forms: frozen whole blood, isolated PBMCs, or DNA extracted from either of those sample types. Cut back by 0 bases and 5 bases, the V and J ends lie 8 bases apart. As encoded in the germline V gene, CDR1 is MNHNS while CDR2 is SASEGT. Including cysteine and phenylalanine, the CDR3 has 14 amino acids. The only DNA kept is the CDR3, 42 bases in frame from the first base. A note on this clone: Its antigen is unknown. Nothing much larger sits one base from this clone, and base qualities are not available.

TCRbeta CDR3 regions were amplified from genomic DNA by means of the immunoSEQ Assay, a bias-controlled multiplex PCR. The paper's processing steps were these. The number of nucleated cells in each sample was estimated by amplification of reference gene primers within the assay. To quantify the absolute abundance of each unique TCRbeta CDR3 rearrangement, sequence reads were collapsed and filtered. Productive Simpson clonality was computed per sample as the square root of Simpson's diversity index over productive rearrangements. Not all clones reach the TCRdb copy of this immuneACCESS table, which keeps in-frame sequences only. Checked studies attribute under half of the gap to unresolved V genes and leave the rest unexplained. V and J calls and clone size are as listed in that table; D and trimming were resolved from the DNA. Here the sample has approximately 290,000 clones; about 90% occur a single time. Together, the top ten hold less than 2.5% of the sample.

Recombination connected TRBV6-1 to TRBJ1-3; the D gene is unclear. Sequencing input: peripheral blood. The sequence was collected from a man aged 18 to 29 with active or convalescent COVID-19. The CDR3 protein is CASSEAPVRNTIYF. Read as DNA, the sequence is TGTGCCAGCAGTGAAGCGCCGGTGCGAAACACCATATATTTT.